A single T cell receptor (beta chain) is shown here with its context. One Seattle source followed patients from active infection through their disease course. Only in-frame clones appear in the TCRdb table, and some are missing; sequencing was by immunoSEQ multiplex PCR. The sample lists about 390,000 clones; 87% were seen once. Germline lookup yields CDR1 SNHLY and CDR2 FYNNEI. The germline V and J ends were trimmed by 3 bases and 2 bases, with 11 bases remaining between them. This CDR3 has 15 amino acids. This entry comes from a study of blood T cell repertoires in COVID-19. Study overall: Researchers got acute and convalescent COVID-19 samples from the United States, Italy and Spain. In each case, the material was cDNA or gDNA derived from T cells, B-cell-depleted T cells, or PBMCs.

This TCR was recovered from a woman aged 60-70 years with COVID-19, enrolled during active disease. Specimen: peripheral blood. The chain has TRBV2 and TRBJ1-3, with no clear D. This chain's CDR3 is CASSEEGTAGNTIYF. The DNA for the CDR3 is TGTGCCAGCAGTGAGGAGGGAACGGCTGGAAACACCATATATTTT.